This TCR beta chain was sequenced for a study of shared clonotypes between healthy human individuals. Overall study context: Donors had three CD4 naive, three CD4 memory, two CD8 naive and one CD8 memory plate apiece.

The protocol was immunoSEQ multiplex PCR, while the TCRdb copy is restricted to in-frame clones and leaves out a portion. Found here are about 590,000 clones, about 95% of them singletons; the top ten hold 0.11%. The naive CD8 subset, CD45RO-negative cells positively selected for CCR7, excluded terminally differentiated effector memory CD45RA+ cells. To note about this clone: The antigen remains undetermined.

Study findings and constraints: Richness estimates generally favored naive over memory subsets. When compared with the clonotypes that were shared by all four sorted-subset donors, the non-shared clonotypes turned out to have lower generation probabilities.

V gave up 3 bases and J gave up 5 bases; unmatched junction bases: 5. The germline CDR1 and CDR2 sequences are WNHNN and SYGVQD (reference sequence). The length of the CDR3 is 16 residues. The V call is TRBV10-1, the J call TRBJ2-3; 13 nucleotides line up with TRBD2. The TCR comes from a woman in her twenties or thirties in good health. Sequences were obtained from naive CD8+ T cells sorted from blood. The CDR3 DNA is TGCGCCAGCAGTGAACTAGCGGGAGGGCCTATAGATACGCAGTATTTT. Amino acid sequence: CASSELAGGPIDTQYF.